This record looks at one TCR beta chain sequence and its context. Its antigen remains unknown. The data stem from a study of shared clonotypes between healthy human individuals. Study-wide points: Memory subsets generally showed lower estimated richness than naive subsets.

Profiling relied on immunoSEQ multiplex PCR, and the TCRdb table lists in-frame clones only, not all of them. The sample holds some 2,500,000 clones; 85% to 95% are singletons and the top ten take approximately 0.39%. Sequences were obtained from naive CD4+ T cells from PBMCs. The subset here: CD45RA+ positively selected. The receptor comes from a man aged 18 to 30 in good health. Some clones in this sample may be carry-over from other donors' samples.

The CDR3 DNA sequence: TGTGCCAGCAGCTTCCCGAGGACTAGCGGCCAAGAGACCCAGTACTTC. Encoded protein: CASSFPRTSGQETQYF. The J gene is TRBJ2-5, the V gene TRBV11-2; 10 nucleotides agree with TRBD2. The junction had 5 bases not matched to a gene; V was cut back by 3 bases and J by 1 base. Germline-derived CDR1 and CDR2 are SGHAT and FQNNGV. CDR3 length equals 16 residues.